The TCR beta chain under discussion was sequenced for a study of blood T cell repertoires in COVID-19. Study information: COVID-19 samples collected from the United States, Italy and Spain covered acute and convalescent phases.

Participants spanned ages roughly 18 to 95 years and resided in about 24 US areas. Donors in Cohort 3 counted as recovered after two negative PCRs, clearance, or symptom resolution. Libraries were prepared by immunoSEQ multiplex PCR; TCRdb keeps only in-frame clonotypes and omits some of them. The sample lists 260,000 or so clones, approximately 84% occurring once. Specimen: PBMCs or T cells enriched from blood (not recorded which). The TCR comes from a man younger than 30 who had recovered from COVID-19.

DNA for the CDR3: TGTGCCAGCAGCAAAAGGGGGGACTACTACGAGCAGTACTTC. Its translation is CASSKRGDYYEQYF. The V gene is TRBV21-1, the J gene TRBJ2-7; the table names TRBD2, a call not compared with the DNA. TRBV21-1 is given as a pseudogene. This CDR3 has 14 residues.